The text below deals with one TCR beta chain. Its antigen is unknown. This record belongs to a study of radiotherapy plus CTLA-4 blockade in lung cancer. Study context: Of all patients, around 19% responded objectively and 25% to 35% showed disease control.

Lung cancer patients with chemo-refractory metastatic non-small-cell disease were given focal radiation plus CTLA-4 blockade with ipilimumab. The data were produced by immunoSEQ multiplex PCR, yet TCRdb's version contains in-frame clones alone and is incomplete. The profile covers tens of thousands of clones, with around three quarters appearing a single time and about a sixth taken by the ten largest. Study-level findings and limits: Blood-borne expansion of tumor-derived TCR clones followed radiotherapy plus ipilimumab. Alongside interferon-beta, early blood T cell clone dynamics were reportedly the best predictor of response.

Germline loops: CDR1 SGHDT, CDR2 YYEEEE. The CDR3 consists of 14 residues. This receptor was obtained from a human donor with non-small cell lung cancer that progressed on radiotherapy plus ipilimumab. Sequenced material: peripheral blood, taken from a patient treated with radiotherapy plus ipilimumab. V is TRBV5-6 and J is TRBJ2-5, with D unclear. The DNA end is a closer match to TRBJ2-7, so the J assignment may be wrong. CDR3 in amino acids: CASSLYRTLDEQYF. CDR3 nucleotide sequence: TGTGCCAGCAGCTTGTATCGGACCCTAGACGAGCAGTACTTC.